This entry concerns a single TCR beta chain. Germline V gene data show CDR1 as SNHLY and CDR2 as FYNNEI. The V and J ends lost 1 base and 11 bases respectively, with 11 bases between them. The CDR3 length is 12 residues. This specimen belongs to a study of blood T cell repertoires in COVID-19. On the study more broadly: Sources were T cells, B-cell-depleted T cells, or PBMCs; the material itself was cDNA or gDNA.

As handled by the study authors: Reference gene primer amplification in the assay estimated nucleated cell counts. Here immunoSEQ multiplex PCR was the method, and the copy in TCRdb shows in-frame clones only, minus some. V and J calls and clone size are given by that table; D and trimming were obtained from the DNA. The repertoire holds roughly 70,000 clones, 80% to 90% seen once, with under 10% in the top ten. The receptor comes from a man aged 80 or over with acute or convalescent COVID-19. Sequencing was carried out using peripheral blood. The chain couples TRBV2 to TRBJ1-1; D possibly corresponds to TRBD1 (5 bases). Here the CDR3 reads CASSEGQGAAFF. The CDR3 DNA is TGTGCCAGCAGTGAAGGGCAGGGCGCCGCTTTCTTT. Full variable domain (outside the CDR3, taken from reference TRBV2 and TRBJ1-1): EPEVTQTPSHQVTQMGQEVILRCVPISNHLYFYWYRQILGQKVEFLVSFYNNEISEKSEIFDDQFSVERPDGSNFTLKIRSTKLEDSAMYFCASSEGQGAAFFGQGTRLTVV.